What follows is one TCR beta chain and its context. Its antigen is not known. These data originate in a study of T cell responses to AZD1222 COVID-19 vaccine. TCRdb keeps only in-frame clones here, not all; method: immunoSEQ multiplex PCR. The data hold 110,000 to 150,000 clones, with just over 90% observed a single time. Whole-study results and caveats: Compared with day 0, the breadth and depth of the Spike-specific TCR repertoire rose significantly after two doses of AZD1222. Only five or six AZD1222 recipients were seropositive at baseline. Epitopes outside B.1.351 and B.1.1.7 mutated regions reportedly drew nearly half of spike TCRs.

Losses at the gene ends were 5 bases for V and 5 bases for J; bases not matched to a gene: 10. CDR3 length: 16 amino acids. The germline CDR1 and CDR2 sequences are SEHNR and FQNEAQ (reference sequence). The clonotype comes from an adult in good health. Sequencing used peripheral blood, obtained on day 0 of AZD1222 vaccination. The V and J genes are TRBV7-9 and TRBJ2-2; 8 bases agree with TRBD1. The CDR3 sequence is CASSAGQGTGTGELFF. CDR3 bases: TGTGCCAGCAGCGCCGGACAGGGCACAGGGACCGGGGAGCTGTTTTTT.